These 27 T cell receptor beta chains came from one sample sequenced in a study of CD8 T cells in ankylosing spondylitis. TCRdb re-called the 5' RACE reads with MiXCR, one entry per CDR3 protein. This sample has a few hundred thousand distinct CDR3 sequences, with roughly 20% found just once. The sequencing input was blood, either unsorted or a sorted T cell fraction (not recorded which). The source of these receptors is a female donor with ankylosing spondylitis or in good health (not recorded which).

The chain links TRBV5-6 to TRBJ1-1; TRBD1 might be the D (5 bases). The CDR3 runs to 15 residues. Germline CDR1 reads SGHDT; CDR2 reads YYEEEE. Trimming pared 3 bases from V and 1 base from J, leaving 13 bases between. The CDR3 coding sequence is TGTGCCAGCAGCTGGGGCGCGGGAGCGAACACTGAAGCTTTCTTT. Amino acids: CASSWGAGANTEAFF.

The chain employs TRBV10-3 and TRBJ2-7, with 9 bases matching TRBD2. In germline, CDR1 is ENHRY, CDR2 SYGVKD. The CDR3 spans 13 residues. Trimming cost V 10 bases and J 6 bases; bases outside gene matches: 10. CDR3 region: CATSLAGSLEQYF. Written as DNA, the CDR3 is TGTGCCACCTCCCTAGCGGGATCGCTCGAGCAGTACTTC.

For the CDR3, the DNA is TGTGCCAGCAGCCGACATCCCACTGAAGCTTTCTTT. Its protein product is CASSRHPTEAFF. The genes are TRBV6-5 and TRBJ1-1, with D hard to call. CDR1 MNHEY and CDR2 SVGAGI come from the germline V gene. CDR3 length equals 12 residues. Trimming took 6 bases from V and 4 from J, leaving 9 bases between them.

This CDR3 reads CASSNRDGDSPLHF. The CDR3 DNA is TGTGCCAGCAGTAACCGGGACGGGGATTCACCCCTCCACTTT. The genes are TRBV6-5 and TRBJ1-6; a weak D match, TRBD1 (5 bases). This CDR3 comprises 14 residues. Trimming pared 5 bases from V and 8 bases from J, leaving 13 bases between. CDR1 and CDR2 from the germline V gene are MNHEY and SVGAGI.

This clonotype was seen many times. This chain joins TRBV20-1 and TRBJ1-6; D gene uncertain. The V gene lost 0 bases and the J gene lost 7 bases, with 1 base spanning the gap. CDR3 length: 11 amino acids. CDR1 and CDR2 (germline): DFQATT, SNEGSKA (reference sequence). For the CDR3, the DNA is TGCAGTGCTAGAGACAATTCACCCCTCCACTTT. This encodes CSARDNSPLHF.

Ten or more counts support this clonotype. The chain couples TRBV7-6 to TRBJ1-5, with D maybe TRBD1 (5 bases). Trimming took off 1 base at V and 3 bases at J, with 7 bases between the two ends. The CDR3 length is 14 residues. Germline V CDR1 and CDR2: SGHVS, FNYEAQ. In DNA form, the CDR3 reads TGTGCCAGCAGCTTAGGACAGACCAATCAGCCCCAGCATTTT. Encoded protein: CASSLGQTNQPQHF.

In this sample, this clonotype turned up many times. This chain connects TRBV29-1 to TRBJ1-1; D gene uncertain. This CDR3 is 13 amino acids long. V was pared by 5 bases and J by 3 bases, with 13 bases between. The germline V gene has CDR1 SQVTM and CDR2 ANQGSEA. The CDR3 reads CSVSPRGYTEAFF. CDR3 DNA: TGCAGCGTTTCCCCGAGAGGGTACACTGAAGCTTTCTTT. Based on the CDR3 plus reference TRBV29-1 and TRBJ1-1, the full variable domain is SAVISQKPSRDICQRGTSLTIQCQVDSQVTMMFWYRQQPGQSLTLIATANQGSEATYESGFVIDKFPISRPNLTFSTLTVSNMSPEDSSIYLCSVSPRGYTEAFFGQGTRLTVV.

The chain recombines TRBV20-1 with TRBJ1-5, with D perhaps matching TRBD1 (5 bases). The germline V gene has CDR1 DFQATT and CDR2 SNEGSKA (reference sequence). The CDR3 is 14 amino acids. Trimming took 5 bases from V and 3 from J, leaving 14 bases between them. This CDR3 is CSAGRGGSNQPQHF. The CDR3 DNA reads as TGCAGTGCTGGCCGGGGCGGGTCCAATCAGCCCCAGCATTTT.

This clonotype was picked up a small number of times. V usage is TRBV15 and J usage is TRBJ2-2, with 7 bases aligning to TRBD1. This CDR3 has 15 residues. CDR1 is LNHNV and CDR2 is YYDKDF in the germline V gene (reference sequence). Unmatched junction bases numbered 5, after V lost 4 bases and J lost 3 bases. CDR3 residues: CATSTGTVHTGELFF. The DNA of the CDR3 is TGTGCCACCAGCACCGGGACAGTTCACACCGGGGAGCTGTTTTTT.

CDR3 sequence: CASSYPPGTSSYNEQFF. The CDR3 bases are TGCGCCAGCAGCTACCCACCCGGGACTAGCTCCTACAATGAGCAGTTCTTC. The rearrangement joins TRBV5-1 to TRBJ2-1; 8 nucleotides line up with TRBD2. In germline, CDR1 is SGHRS, CDR2 YFSETQ. The trim removed 3 bases at V and 0 bases at J, leaving 8 bases unmatched. The CDR3 is made up of 17 amino acids.

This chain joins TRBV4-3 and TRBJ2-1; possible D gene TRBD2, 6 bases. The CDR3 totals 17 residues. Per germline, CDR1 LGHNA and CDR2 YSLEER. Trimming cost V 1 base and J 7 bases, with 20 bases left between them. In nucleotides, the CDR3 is TGCGCCAGCAGCCAAGTTGTTGGCCTAAGGGCGGGGAATGAGCAGTTCTTC. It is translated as CASSQVVGLRAGNEQFF.

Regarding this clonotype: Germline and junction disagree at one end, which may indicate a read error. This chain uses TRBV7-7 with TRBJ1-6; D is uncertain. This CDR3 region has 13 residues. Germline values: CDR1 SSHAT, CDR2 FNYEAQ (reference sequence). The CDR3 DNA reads TGTGCTAGCAGCTTAGCTCCTAATTCACCCCTCCACTTT. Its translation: CASSLAPNSPLHF.

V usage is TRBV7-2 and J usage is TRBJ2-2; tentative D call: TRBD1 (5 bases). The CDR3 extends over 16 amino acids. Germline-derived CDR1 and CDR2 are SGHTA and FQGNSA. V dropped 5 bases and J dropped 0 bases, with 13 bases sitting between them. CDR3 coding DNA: TGTGCCAGCAGCCCAAGGGGTGGGCCGAACACCGGGGAGCTGTTTTTT. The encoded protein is CASSPRGGPNTGELFF.

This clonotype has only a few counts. Here the CDR3 DNA reads TGCAGCGTTGGACTGACAGGTGTCACAGATACGCAGTATTTT. Residues: CSVGLTGVTDTQYF. This chain uses TRBV29-1 with TRBJ2-3; a possible D gene is TRBD1 (6 bases). V was clipped by 4 bases and J by 2 bases, with 13 bases between them. The CDR3 runs 14 residues. The V gene's germline CDR1 is SQVTM and CDR2 ANQGSEA.

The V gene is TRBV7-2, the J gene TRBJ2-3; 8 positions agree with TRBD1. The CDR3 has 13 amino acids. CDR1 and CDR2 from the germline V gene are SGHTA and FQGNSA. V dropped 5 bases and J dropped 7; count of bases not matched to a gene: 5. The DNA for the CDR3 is TGTGCCAGCAGCCCTAGACAGGGGAATACGCAGTATTTT. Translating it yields CASSPRQGNTQYF.

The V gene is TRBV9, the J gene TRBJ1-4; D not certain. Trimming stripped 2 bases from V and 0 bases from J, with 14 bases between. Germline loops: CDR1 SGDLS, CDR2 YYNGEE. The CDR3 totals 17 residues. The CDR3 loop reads CASSVEKDEATNEKLFF. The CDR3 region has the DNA TGTGCCAGCAGCGTTGAAAAGGACGAGGCAACTAATGAAAAACTGTTTTTT.

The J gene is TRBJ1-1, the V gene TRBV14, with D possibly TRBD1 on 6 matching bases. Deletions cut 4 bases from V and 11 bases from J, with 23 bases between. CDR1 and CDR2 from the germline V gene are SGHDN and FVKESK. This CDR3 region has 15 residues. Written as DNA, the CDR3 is TGTGCCAGCAGCCTATATTCCGGGCCCCAGGGGACGGCTTTCTTT. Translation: CASSLYSGPQGTAFF.

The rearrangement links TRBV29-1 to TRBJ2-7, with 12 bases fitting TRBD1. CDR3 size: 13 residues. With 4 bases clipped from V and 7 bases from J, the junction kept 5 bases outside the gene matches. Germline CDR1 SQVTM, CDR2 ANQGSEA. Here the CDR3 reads CSVAGQGAQEQYF. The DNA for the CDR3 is TGCAGCGTTGCGGGACAGGGGGCGCAAGAGCAGTACTTC.

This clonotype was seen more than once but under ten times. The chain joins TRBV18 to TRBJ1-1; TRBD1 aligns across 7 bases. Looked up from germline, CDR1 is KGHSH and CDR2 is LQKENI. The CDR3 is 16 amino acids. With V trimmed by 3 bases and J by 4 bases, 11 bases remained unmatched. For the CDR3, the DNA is TGTGCCAGCTCACCCAACAGGGGCAGGAGTAGCACTGAAGCTTTCTTT. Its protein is CASSPNRGRSSTEAFF.

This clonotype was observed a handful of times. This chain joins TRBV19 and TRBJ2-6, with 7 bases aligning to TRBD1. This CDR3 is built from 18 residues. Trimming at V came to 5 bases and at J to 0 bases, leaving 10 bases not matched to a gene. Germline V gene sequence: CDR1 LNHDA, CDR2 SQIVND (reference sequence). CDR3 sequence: CASSPRTGGVSGANVLTF. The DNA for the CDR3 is TGTGCCAGTAGTCCTCGGACAGGTGGTGTCTCTGGGGCCAACGTCCTGACTTTC.

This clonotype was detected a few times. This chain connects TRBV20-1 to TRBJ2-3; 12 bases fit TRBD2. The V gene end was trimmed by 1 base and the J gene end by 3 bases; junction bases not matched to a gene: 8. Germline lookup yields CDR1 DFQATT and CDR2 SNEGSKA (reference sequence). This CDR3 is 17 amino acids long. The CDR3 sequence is CSARARLAGVRTDTQYF. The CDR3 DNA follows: TGCAGTGCTAGAGCGCGACTAGCGGGAGTCAGGACAGATACGCAGTATTTT.

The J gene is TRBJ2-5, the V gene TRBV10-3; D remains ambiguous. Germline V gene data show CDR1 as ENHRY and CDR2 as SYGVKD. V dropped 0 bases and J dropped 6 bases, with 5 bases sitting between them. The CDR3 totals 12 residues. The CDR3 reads CAISESKQTQYF. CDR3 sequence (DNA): TGTGCCATCAGTGAGTCGAAGCAGACCCAGTACTTC.

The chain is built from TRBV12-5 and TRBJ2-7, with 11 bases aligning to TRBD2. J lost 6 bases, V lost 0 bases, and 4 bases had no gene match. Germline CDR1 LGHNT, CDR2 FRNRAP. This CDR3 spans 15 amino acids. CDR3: CASGLVLAGAGEQYF. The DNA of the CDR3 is TGTGCTAGTGGTTTGGTACTAGCGGGGGCTGGCGAGCAGTACTTC.

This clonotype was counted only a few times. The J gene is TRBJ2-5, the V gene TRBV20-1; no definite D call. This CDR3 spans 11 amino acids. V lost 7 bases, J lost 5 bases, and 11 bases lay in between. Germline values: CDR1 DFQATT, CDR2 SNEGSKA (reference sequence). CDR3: CSVTARETQYF. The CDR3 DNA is TGCAGTGTGACGGCGAGGGAGACCCAGTACTTC.

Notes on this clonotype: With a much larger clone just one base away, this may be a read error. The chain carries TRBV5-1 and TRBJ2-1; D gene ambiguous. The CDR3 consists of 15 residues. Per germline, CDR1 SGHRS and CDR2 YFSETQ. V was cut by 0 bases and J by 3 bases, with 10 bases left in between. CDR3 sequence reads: CASSLGEVNYNEQFF. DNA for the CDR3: TGCGCCAGCAGCTTGGGAGAGGTAAACTACAATGAGCAGTTCTTC.

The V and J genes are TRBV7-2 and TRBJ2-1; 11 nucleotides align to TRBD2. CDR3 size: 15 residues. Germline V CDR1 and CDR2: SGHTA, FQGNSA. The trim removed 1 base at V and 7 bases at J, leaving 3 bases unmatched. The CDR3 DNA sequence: TGTGCCAGCAGCTTAGGGACTAGCGGGTGGAATGAGCAGTTCTTC. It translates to CASSLGTSGWNEQFF.

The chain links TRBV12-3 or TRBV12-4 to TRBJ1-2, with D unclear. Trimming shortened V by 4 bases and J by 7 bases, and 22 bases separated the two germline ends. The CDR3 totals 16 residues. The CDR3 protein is CASSSQQFLPGAGYTF. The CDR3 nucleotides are TGTGCCAGCAGTTCCCAGCAGTTCCTTCCGGGAGCTGGCTACACCTTC.